The clone carrying this T cell receptor (beta chain) was picked up a small number of times. The data are from a study of T cells after yellow fever vaccination. TCRdb reprocessed the 5' RACE reads via MiXCR and lists one record per CDR3 protein. The sample includes some 350,000 distinct CDR3 sequences, 4% of them seen just once. Germline assignment: CDR1 LGHDT and CDR2 YNNKEL (reference sequence). The CDR3 sequence is 12 residues long. V shed 0 bases and J shed 7 bases, with 6 bases lying between them. The receptor's source is a man aged 18 to 30 who received the YFV17D yellow fever vaccine. Material: PBMCs, obtained 5 days after the yellow fever booster vaccination. The chain couples TRBV3-1 to TRBJ1-2; no firm D call. This chain's CDR3 is CASSQDAAGYTF. Here the CDR3 DNA reads TGTGCCAGCAGCCAAGATGCGGCTGGCTACACCTTC. The variable domain in full, with the rest retrieved from reference TRBV3-1 and TRBJ1-2, is DTAVSQTPKYLVTQMGNDKSIKCEQNLGHDTMYWYKQDSKKFLKIMFSYNNKELIINETVPNRFSPKSPDKAHLNLHINSLELGDSAVYFCASSQDAAGYTFGSGTRLTVV.